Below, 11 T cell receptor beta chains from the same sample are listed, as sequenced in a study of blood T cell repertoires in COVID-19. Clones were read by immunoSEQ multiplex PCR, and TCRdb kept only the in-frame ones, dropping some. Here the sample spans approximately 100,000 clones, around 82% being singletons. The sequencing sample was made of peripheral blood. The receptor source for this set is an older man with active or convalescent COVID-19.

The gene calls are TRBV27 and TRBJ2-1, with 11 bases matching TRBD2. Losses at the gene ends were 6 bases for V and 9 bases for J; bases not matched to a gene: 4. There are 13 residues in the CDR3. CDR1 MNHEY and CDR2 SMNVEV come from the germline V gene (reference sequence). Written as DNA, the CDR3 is TGTGCCAGCAGGATAGCGGGGGGGGTTGAGCAGTTCTTC. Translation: CASRIAGGVEQFF.

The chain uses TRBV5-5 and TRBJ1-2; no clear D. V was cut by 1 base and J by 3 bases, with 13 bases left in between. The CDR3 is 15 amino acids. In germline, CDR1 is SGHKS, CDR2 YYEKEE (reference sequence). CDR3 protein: CASSLTRAPDYGYTF. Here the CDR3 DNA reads TGTGCCAGCAGCTTGACTAGGGCTCCTGACTATGGCTACACCTTC.

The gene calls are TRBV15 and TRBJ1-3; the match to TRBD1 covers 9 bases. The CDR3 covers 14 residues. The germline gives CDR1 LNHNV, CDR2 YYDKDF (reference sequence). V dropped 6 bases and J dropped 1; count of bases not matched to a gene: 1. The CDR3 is CATRGQGSGNTIYF. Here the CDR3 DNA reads TGTGCCACCAGGGGACAGGGATCTGGAAACACCATATATTTT.

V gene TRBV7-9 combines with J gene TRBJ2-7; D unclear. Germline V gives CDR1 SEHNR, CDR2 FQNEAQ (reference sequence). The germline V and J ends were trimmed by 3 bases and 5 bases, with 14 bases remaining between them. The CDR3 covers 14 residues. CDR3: CASSFSGSANEQYF. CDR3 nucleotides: TGTGCCAGCAGCTTCTCGGGTTCGGCAAACGAGCAGTACTTC.

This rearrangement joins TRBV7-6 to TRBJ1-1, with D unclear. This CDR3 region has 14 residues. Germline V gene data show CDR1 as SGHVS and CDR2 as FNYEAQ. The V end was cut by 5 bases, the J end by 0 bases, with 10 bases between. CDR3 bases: TGTGCCAGCAGCCCACGGGAAGTGAACACTGAAGCTTTCTTT. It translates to CASSPREVNTEAFF.

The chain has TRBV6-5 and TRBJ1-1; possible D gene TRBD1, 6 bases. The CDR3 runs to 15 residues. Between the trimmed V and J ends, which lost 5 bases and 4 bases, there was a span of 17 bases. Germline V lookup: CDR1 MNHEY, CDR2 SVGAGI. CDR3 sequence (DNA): TGTGCCAGCAGTCCTGGGTTGGTGGGGGCCACTGAAGCTTTCTTT. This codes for CASSPGLVGATEAFF.

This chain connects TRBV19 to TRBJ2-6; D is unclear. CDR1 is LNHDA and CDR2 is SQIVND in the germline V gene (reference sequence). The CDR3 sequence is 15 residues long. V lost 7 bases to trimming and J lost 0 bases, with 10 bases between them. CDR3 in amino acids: CASIPGSSGANVLTF. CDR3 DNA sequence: TGTGCCAGTATTCCCGGGTCCTCTGGGGCCAACGTCCTGACTTTC.

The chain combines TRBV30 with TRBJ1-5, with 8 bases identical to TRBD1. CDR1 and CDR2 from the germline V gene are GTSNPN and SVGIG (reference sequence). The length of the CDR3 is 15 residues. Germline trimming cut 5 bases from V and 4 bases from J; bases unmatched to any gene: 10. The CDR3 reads CAWANTGGGNQPQHF. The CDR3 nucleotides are TGTGCCTGGGCCAACACAGGGGGAGGGAATCAGCCCCAGCATTTT.

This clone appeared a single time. CDR3 DNA sequence: TGCGCCAGCAGTCAGCCGACAGGGACTAATTCACCCCTCCACTTT. Protein sequence: CASSQPTGTNSPLHF. The genes are TRBV23-1 and TRBJ1-6; 7 bases are shared with TRBD1. TRBV23-1 falls under the ORF class, with uncertain function. The CDR3 runs 15 residues. The trim removed 3 bases at V and 6 bases at J, leaving 5 bases unmatched.

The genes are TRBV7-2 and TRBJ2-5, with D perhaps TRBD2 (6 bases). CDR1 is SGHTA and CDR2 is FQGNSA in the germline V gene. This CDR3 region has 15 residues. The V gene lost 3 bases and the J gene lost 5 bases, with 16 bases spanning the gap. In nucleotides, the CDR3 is TGTGCCAGCAGCTTTTCTAGCGTACCCGGGGAGACCCAGTACTTC. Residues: CASSFSSVPGETQYF.

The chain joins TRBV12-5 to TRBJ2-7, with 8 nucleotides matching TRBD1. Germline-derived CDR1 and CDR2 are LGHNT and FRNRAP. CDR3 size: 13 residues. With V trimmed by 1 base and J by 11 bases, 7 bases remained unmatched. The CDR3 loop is CASGLAGTGVEYF. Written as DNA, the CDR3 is TGTGCTAGTGGTTTGGCGGGGACAGGAGTGGAGTACTTC.